This T cell receptor (beta chain) appears in the sequencing data of a study of T cell changes during pregnancy in multiple sclerosis. Germline CDR1 MGHRA, CDR2 YSYEKL. The J segment lost 2 bases and the V segment lost 4 bases, leaving 6 bases of the junction unmatched. The CDR3 contains 17 residues. Generated by immunoSEQ multiplex PCR, the TCRdb table keeps only in-frame clones and is missing some. Altogether nearly 110,000 clones are present, around 90% being singletons, with the ten largest covering over 1.5%. The chain uses TRBV4-1 and TRBJ2-6, with 9 nucleotides matching TRBD1. This sequence originates from a female donor with multiple sclerosis, enrolled in a pregnancy study. The sample consisted of peripheral blood, taken before pregnancy. The CDR3 protein is CASSRPGQGTGANVLTF. CDR3 sequence (DNA): TGCGCCAGCAGCCGCCCGGGACAGGGAACTGGGGCCAACGTCCTGACTTTC.